Shown below are 29 T cell receptor beta chains from a single sample sequenced in a study of T cell repertoires in cytomegalovirus infection. TCRdb reprocessed the reads with MiXCR, giving one entry per CDR3 protein. The sample lists approximately 400,000 distinct CDR3 sequences, under 40% occurring once. Material for sequencing was PBMCs. The receptors here all came from a human donor in good health (CMV status not recorded). Some clones in this sample may be carry-over from other donors' samples.

This clonotype was found a few times. This chain connects TRBV20-1 to TRBJ2-3; no definite D call. This CDR3 region has 13 residues. Germline V gene lookup returns CDR1 DFQATT and CDR2 SNEGSKA (reference sequence). Trimming stripped 0 bases from V and 5 bases from J, with 9 bases between. CDR3 amino acids: CSARDPLGDTQYF. In DNA, the CDR3 is TGCAGTGCTAGAGATCCTCTTGGAGATACGCAGTATTTT.

A remark on this clonotype: One end of the junction varies from germline; a read error may be responsible. This chain connects TRBV15 to TRBJ2-1, with 8 bases aligning to TRBD2. Germline lookup yields CDR1 LNHNV and CDR2 YYDKDF (reference sequence). CDR3 length equals 15 residues. The CDR3 sequence: CATSGMYGGGDEQSF. For the CDR3, the DNA is TGTGCCACCAGCGGGATGTACGGGGGGGGGGATGAGCAGTCCTTC.

This clonotype was counted many times. The rearrangement joins TRBV7-2 to TRBJ2-1; the D gene is possibly TRBD1 (5 bases). CDR1 SGHTA and CDR2 FQGNSA come from the germline V gene. The V and J ends lost 1 base and 6 bases respectively, with 13 bases between them. The CDR3 spans 15 residues. The CDR3 region has the DNA TGTGCCAGCAGCTTAGGGGGCTGGACGGGCAATGAGCAGTTCTTC. This gives the protein CASSLGGWTGNEQFF.

The V call is TRBV19, the J call TRBJ1-3; no reliable D call. Germline values: CDR1 LNHDA, CDR2 SQIVND (reference sequence). Trimming stripped 3 bases from V and 5 bases from J, with 17 bases between. The CDR3 loop spans 16 amino acids. CDR3 coding DNA: TGTGCCAGTAGTATTCAAGGAATGTCAGGACGAAACACCATATATTTT. It codes for CASSIQGMSGRNTIYF.

This clonotype has ten or more counts. The chain has TRBV7-2 and TRBJ2-5, with no clear D. The germline V and J ends were trimmed by 2 bases and 0 bases, with 10 bases remaining between them. The CDR3 contains 15 residues. The V gene's germline CDR1 is SGHTA and CDR2 FQGNSA. CDR3 residues: CASSLSRSYQETQYF. The CDR3 region has the DNA TGTGCCAGCAGCTTAAGCAGGAGCTACCAAGAGACCCAGTACTTC.

To note about this clonotype: Being one base from a much bigger clone, this may be a read error. The CDR3 end shows no conserved phenylalanine or tryptophan, and so a read error is likely. The rearrangement uses TRBV2 and TRBJ2-7; no firm D call. The CDR3 consists of 14 residues. Trimming took 6 bases from V and 2 from J, leaving 14 bases between them. Germline V gene sequence: CDR1 SNHLY, CDR2 FYNNEI. The CDR3 DNA sequence: TGTGCCAGCAGGGTACCCTTAGCCCCCTACGAGCAGTACTTA. Its translation: CASRVPLAPYEQYL.

The CDR3, as DNA: TGCAGTGCTAGAGTCAGGACGAGCACAGATACGCAGTATTTT. The encoded protein is CSARVRTSTDTQYF. V and J are TRBV20-1 and TRBJ2-3; no clear D gene. The germline V gene encodes CDR1 DFQATT and CDR2 SNEGSKA (reference sequence). This CDR3 comprises 14 residues. Between the trimmed V and J ends, which lost 1 base and 0 bases, there was a span of 8 bases.

V and J are TRBV7-9 and TRBJ1-2; TRBD1 matches at 7 bases. This CDR3 is 14 amino acids long. Germline assignment: CDR1 SEHNR and CDR2 FQNEAQ (reference sequence). V gave up 9 bases and J gave up 2 bases; unmatched junction bases: 9. CDR3 in amino acids: CARRSNRGNYGYTF. The CDR3 DNA sequence: TGTGCCAGAAGATCGAACAGGGGCAACTATGGCTACACCTTC. The entire variable domain, with the rest obtained from reference TRBV7-9 and TRBJ1-2, is as follows: DTGVSQNPRHKITKRGQNVTFRCDPISEHNRLYWYRQTLGQGPEFLTYFQNEAQLEKSRLLSDRFSAERPKGSFSTLEIQRTEQGDSAMYLCARRSNRGNYGYTFGSGTRLTVV.

This clonotype was counted between two and nine times. The V and J genes are TRBV20-1 and TRBJ2-1; 8 nucleotides line up with TRBD2. The germline CDR1 and CDR2 sequences are DFQATT and SNEGSKA (reference sequence). The CDR3 length is 16 residues. The V and J ends lost 6 bases and 8 bases, in that order; junction bases with no gene match: 18. CDR3 sequence: CSADTGTSDSLDEQFF. CDR3 DNA sequence: TGCAGTGCCGATACCGGGACTAGTGATTCGCTCGATGAGCAGTTCTTC.

There are a few counts of this clonotype. DNA for the CDR3: TGCAGTGCTAGGACAGGGGGCCCAACTGAAGCTTTCTTT. Translation gives CSARTGGPTEAFF. The rearrangement links TRBV20-1 to TRBJ1-1; TRBD1 matches 10 bases. CDR3 length: 13 residues. The V segment lost 3 bases and the J segment 5 bases; nucleotides outside the gene matches: 3. Germline lookup yields CDR1 DFQATT and CDR2 SNEGSKA (reference sequence).

The chain recombines TRBV12-3 or TRBV12-4 with TRBJ1-5; a possible D gene is TRBD1 (6 bases). V was clipped by 10 bases and J by 4 bases, with 11 bases between them. This CDR3 spans 12 amino acids. The CDR3 sequence: CATQQGNQPQHF. CDR3 DNA: TGTGCCACCCAGCAGGGGAATCAGCCCCAGCATTTT.

The chain employs TRBV6-5 and TRBJ1-2; D is undetermined. CDR1 is MNHEY, CDR2 SVGAGI, per germline. The CDR3 has 12 amino acids. The V end lost 8 bases, the J end lost 11 bases, and 18 bases lay between the germline ends. CDR3 protein: CASGFSKSTYTF. The CDR3 nucleotides read TGTGCCAGCGGGTTTTCCAAGTCAACATACACCTTC.

CDR3 amino acids: CASSYVGVGDAFF. As DNA, the CDR3 is TGTGCCAGCAGTTACGTCGGGGTTGGGGACGCTTTCTTT. This chain joins TRBV6-8 and TRBJ1-1, with D possibly matching TRBD1 (5 bases). CDR3 length: 13 amino acids. CDR1 and CDR2 (germline): MNHGY, SAAAGT. V lost 2 bases to trimming and J lost 11 bases, with 15 bases between them.

Ten or more counts support this clonotype. This chain uses TRBV7-2 with TRBJ2-3; tentative D call: TRBD2 (5 bases). This CDR3 has 14 residues. Germline CDR1 reads SGHTA; CDR2 reads FQGNSA. V was shortened by 5 bases and J by 6 bases, with 15 bases between the two germline ends. The CDR3 spells CASSPGKSYDTQYF. The CDR3 region has the DNA TGTGCCAGCAGCCCCGGGAAGTCCTACGATACGCAGTATTTT. Together with reference TRBV7-2 and TRBJ2-3, the CDR3 gives the full variable domain: GAGVSQSPSNKVTEKGKDVELRCDPISGHTALYWYRQSLGQGLEFLIYFQGNSAPDKSGLPSDRFSAERTGGSVSTLTIQRTQQEDSAVYLCASSPGKSYDTQYFGPGTRLTVL.

This clonotype was counted a single time. The chain has TRBV12-3 or TRBV12-4 and TRBJ2-2; D might be TRBD1 (6 bases). This CDR3 is built from 15 residues. V was clipped by 6 bases and J by 4 bases, with 15 bases between them. Written as DNA, the CDR3 is TGTGCCAGCAGCCTGAAAGGGGGTGGCACCGGGGAGCTGTTTTTT. Amino acids: CASSLKGGGTGELFF.

The J gene is TRBJ2-7, the V gene TRBV11-2, with 7 bases identical to TRBD2. Germline trimming cut 5 bases from V and 2 bases from J; bases unmatched to any gene: 9. In germline, CDR1 is SGHAT, CDR2 FQNNGV. The CDR3 totals 15 residues. CDR3 DNA sequence: TGTGCCAGCAGCCCACGGGACTATCCGGCCTACGAGCAGTACTTC. Protein product: CASSPRDYPAYEQYF. Based on the CDR3 plus reference TRBV11-2 and TRBJ2-7, the full variable domain is EAGVAQSPRYKIIEKRQSVAFWCNPISGHATLYWYQQILGQGPKLLIQFQNNGVVDDSQLPKDRFSAERLKGVDSTLKIQPAKLEDSAVYLCASSPRDYPAYEQYFGPGTRLTVT.

V and J are TRBV28 and TRBJ1-1; a possible D gene is TRBD1 (5 bases). Trimming took 7 bases from V and 0 from J, leaving 27 bases between them. The CDR3 consists of 19 residues. In germline, CDR1 is MDHEN, CDR2 SYDVKM. CDR3 protein: CASTDLGRVWGLMNTEAFF. DNA for the CDR3: TGTGCCAGCACCGACCTCGGGCGGGTTTGGGGGTTAATGAACACTGAAGCTTTCTTT.

This chain connects TRBV5-1 to TRBJ1-2; no reliable D call. Germline V gives CDR1 SGHRS, CDR2 YFSETQ. Deletions cut 1 base from V and 0 bases from J, with 7 bases between. The CDR3 spans 14 residues. The CDR3 region has the DNA TGCGCCAGCAGCTTGACACTCTCTAACTATGGCTACACCTTC. Encoded protein: CASSLTLSNYGYTF.

This clonotype appeared a few times. The V gene is TRBV6-2 or TRBV6-3, the J gene TRBJ1-1; 9 bases are a match to TRBD1. There are 16 residues in the CDR3. Germline V gene lookup returns CDR1 MNHEY and CDR2 SVGEGT. Germline trimming cut 4 bases from V and 3 bases from J; bases unmatched to any gene: 9. The chain's CDR3 is CASSSLQGASDTEAFF. In nucleotides, the CDR3 is TGTGCCAGCAGTTCCCTACAGGGGGCTAGCGACACTGAAGCTTTCTTT.

The chain combines TRBV27 with TRBJ2-7; the match to TRBD1 covers 8 bases. Germline loops: CDR1 MNHEY, CDR2 SMNVEV (reference sequence). V lost 8 bases and J lost 2; bases outside the gene matches: 2. The CDR3 is 12 residues long. This chain's CDR3 is CASGRGPYEQYF. The CDR3 DNA reads TGTGCCAGCGGCAGGGGGCCCTACGAGCAGTACTTC.

In regard to this clonotype: A much bigger clone sits one base away, suggesting this may be a read error. J is TRBJ1-1 and V is TRBV7-2; tentatively, D is TRBD1 (5 bases). The length of the CDR3 is 13 residues. Trimming removed 5 bases from V and 7 bases from J, with 14 bases in between. CDR1 is SGHTA and CDR2 is FQGNSA in the germline V gene. The DNA for the CDR3 is TGTGCCAGCAGCGTATTAGGTAGGGGTGAAGCTTTCTTT. Translated: CASSVLGRGEAFF. Full variable domain (rest looked up from reference TRBV7-2 and TRBJ1-1): GAGVSQSPSNKVTEKGKDVELRCDPISGHTALYWYRQSLGQGLEFLIYFQGNSAPDKSGLPSDRFSAERTGGSVSTLTIQRTQQEDSAVYLCASSVLGRGEAFFGQGTRLTVV.

This clonotype was detected many times. V and J are TRBV7-6 and TRBJ1-3, with TRBD1 matching over 7 bases. CDR3 size: 16 residues. V shed 4 bases and J 0 bases; nucleotides not matched to a gene: 6. Looked up from germline, CDR1 is SGHVS and CDR2 is FNYEAQ. CDR3 sequence: CASSSLDRDSGNTIYF. As DNA, the CDR3 is TGTGCCAGCAGCTCCTTAGACAGGGACTCTGGAAACACCATATATTTT.

The sample holds a few counts of this clonotype. The CDR3 here is CASSYDPDSPLHF. Here the CDR3 DNA reads TGTGCCAGCAGTTACGACCCCGATTCACCCCTCCACTTT. The rearrangement uses TRBV6-5 and TRBJ1-6, with D hard to call. CDR1 MNHEY and CDR2 SVGAGI come from the germline V gene. V lost 2 bases and J 8 bases, leaving 7 bases between the germline ends. The CDR3 is made up of 13 amino acids.

This clonotype was picked up a small number of times. The J gene is TRBJ1-5, the V gene TRBV19, with 8 bases fitting TRBD1. In germline, CDR1 is LNHDA, CDR2 SQIVND (reference sequence). V lost 5 bases to trimming and J lost 9 bases; unmatched junction nucleotides: 12. The CDR3 is 15 amino acids. CDR3 in amino acids: CASSPPGGVVAPQHF. DNA of the CDR3: TGTGCCAGTAGTCCCCCAGGGGGCGTAGTTGCGCCCCAGCATTTT.

The chain uses TRBV12-3 or TRBV12-4 and TRBJ2-6; possibly TRBD2 for D (6 bases). The CDR3 has 18 residues. Trimming cost V 6 bases and J 0 bases, with 18 bases left between them. In DNA form, the CDR3 reads TGTGCCAGCAGATTCGGGACTTCGCAACACTCTGGGGCCAACGTCCTGACTTTC. It translates to CASRFGTSQHSGANVLTF.

In this sample, this clonotype turned up many times. V is TRBV9 and J is TRBJ1-5; 9 bases align to TRBD1. The CDR3 has 15 amino acids. After removal of 0 bases from V and 5 bases from J, the junction contained 3 bases not matched to a gene. From germline, CDR1 is SGDLS and CDR2 YYNGEE. In DNA, the CDR3 is TGTGCCAGCAGCGTAGGGGACAGGGATGATCAGCCCCAGCATTTT. This gives the protein CASSVGDRDDQPQHF.

The genes are TRBV20-1 and TRBJ2-7; 10 bases are shared with TRBD2. CDR1 and CDR2 from the germline V gene are DFQATT and SNEGSKA (reference sequence). The CDR3 covers 14 residues. With V trimmed by 6 bases and J by 3 bases, 8 bases remained unmatched. CDR3 bases: TGCAGTGCCCGTCGGGAGCGGGGGGGCTACGAGCAGTACTTC. This sequence encodes CSARRERGGYEQYF.

This clonotype has only a few counts. The rearrangement uses TRBV19 and TRBJ2-2; 7 nucleotides line up with TRBD1. V lost 3 bases and J lost 5; bases outside the gene matches: 9. CDR1 is LNHDA and CDR2 is SQIVND in the germline V gene (reference sequence). This CDR3 is built from 16 residues. CDR3 loop: CASSIWRQGTTGELFF. Written as DNA, the CDR3 is TGTGCCAGTAGTATTTGGAGACAGGGAACAACCGGGGAGCTGTTTTTT.

This clonotype was recorded a few times. The CDR3: CASSSLRGLKMNTEAFF. In DNA form, the CDR3 reads TGTGCCAGTAGTTCGTTGCGGGGCTTAAAAATGAACACTGAAGCTTTCTTT. The chain has TRBV19 and TRBJ1-1; TRBD1 might be the D (5 bases). Trimming shortened V by 5 bases and J by 0 bases, and 19 bases separated the two germline ends. The germline V gene encodes CDR1 LNHDA and CDR2 SQIVND (reference sequence). CDR3 length: 17 residues.